This T cell receptor beta chain was profiled in a study of beta chain features in type 1 diabetes. Concerning this clone itself: Its antigen remains unknown.

Study conclusions and caveats: Type 1 diabetes patients had TCRB CDR3s that were shorter (moderately but significantly so) in all four CD4+ subsets. Patients and controls would be equally affected if PCR favored shorter templates.

TCRB transcripts that were expressed got sequenced, as all of the isolated RNA had been reverse transcribed. Generated by immunoSEQ multiplex PCR, the TCRdb table keeps only in-frame clones and is missing some. The table includes 600,000 to 750,000 clones, under 15% detected once. With 3 bases removed from V and 8 bases from J, the gap between germline ends came to 14 bases. Looked up from germline, CDR1 is SGDLS and CDR2 is YYNGEE. This CDR3 is 13 amino acids long. J is TRBJ1-2 and V is TRBV9; TRBD1 might be the D (6 bases). Material: naive CD4+ T cells from blood. This sequence was found in a man younger than 45 with type 1 diabetes. The CDR3 region is CASSENRVGGYTF. The DNA of the CDR3 is TGTGCCAGCAGCGAGAACAGGGTTGGCGGCTACACCTTC.